This T cell receptor beta chain was retrieved from a study of long-term antiretroviral therapy in people with HIV. Overall study results and limits: The study found narrower CDR3 length ranges in HIV repertoires than in controls. From about 2003 to 2018, blood was obtained, possibly while participants received older ART regimens.

Survey-level immunoSEQ v3.0 assays were run. The data were produced by immunoSEQ multiplex PCR, yet TCRdb's version contains in-frame clones alone and is incomplete. The data contain nearly 20,000 clones, 75% to 90% of them singletons. The CDR3 totals 16 residues. Germline CDR1 SGHRS, CDR2 YFSETQ. The J segment lost 4 bases and the V segment lost 2 bases, leaving 6 bases of the junction unmatched. About this clone itself: What it binds is not known.

All donors provided no fewer than one pre-ART and no fewer than two post-ART PBMC samples. The receptor was isolated from a woman aged 35 to 49 with HIV. The specimen comprised unsorted PBMCs, sampled 0.2 years after starting antiretroviral therapy. The V and J genes are TRBV5-1 and TRBJ2-2; 9 positions match TRBD1. The CDR3, as DNA: TGCGCCAGCAGCTTACAGGGGGCTTTTGGCACCGGGGAGCTGTTTTTT. Its translation is CASSLQGAFGTGELFF.